What follows are 13 T cell receptor beta chains derived from one specimen sequenced in a study of identical twins. TCRdb called the 5' RACE reads again in MiXCR, with one record for every CDR3 protein. The data hold 1.5 million to 2 million distinct CDR3 sequences, with more than 30% observed a single time. Sequencing was performed on cord blood. The receptors stem from a newborn girl in good health.

This sequence joins TRBV15 and TRBJ2-4, with TRBD1 identical over 9 bases. Germline V gene sequence: CDR1 LNHNV, CDR2 YYDKDF (reference sequence). V gave up 4 bases and J gave up 3 bases; unmatched junction bases: 13. This CDR3 contains 18 residues. This CDR3 reads CATSNPREQGANKNIQYF. The CDR3 DNA is TGTGCCACCAGCAACCCCCGCGAACAGGGGGCCAACAAAAACATTCAGTACTTC.

The table lists this clonotype with many counts. The chain links TRBV7-2 to TRBJ2-1; tentatively, D is TRBD2 (5 bases). V was trimmed by 0 bases and J by 2 bases, leaving 8 bases between them. This CDR3 comprises 15 residues. CDR1 and CDR2 from the germline V gene are SGHTA and FQGNSA. The CDR3 loop reads CASSLAIAPYNEQFF. The CDR3 DNA reads as TGTGCCAGCAGCTTAGCGATAGCGCCCTACAATGAGCAGTTCTTC.

This rearrangement joins TRBV5-1 to TRBJ2-1, with D tentatively TRBD2 (6 bases). V was pared by 4 bases and J by 3 bases, with 14 bases between. Germline loops: CDR1 SGHRS, CDR2 YFSETQ. The CDR3 has 15 residues. The CDR3 nucleotides are TGCGCCAGCAGCCCGGGACGAGCGGGCTACAATGAGCAGTTCTTC. Protein product: CASSPGRAGYNEQFF.

This clonotype appeared a few times. This rearrangement joins TRBV11-2 to TRBJ2-1; D may be TRBD1 or TRBD2 (10 bases each). The V and J ends lost 3 bases and 0 bases respectively, with 33 bases between them. The CDR3 sequence is 23 residues long. In germline, CDR1 is SGHAT, CDR2 FQNNGV. The CDR3 loop is CASSFGDRGTSSGGPSSYNEQFF. CDR3 DNA: TGTGCCAGCAGCTTTGGGGACAGGGGAACGTCTAGCGGGGGCCCGAGCTCCTACAATGAGCAGTTCTTC.

This clonotype has just a few counts. The rearrangement links TRBV27 to TRBJ1-1; D remains ambiguous. V shed 4 bases and J shed 1 base, with 10 bases lying between them. From germline, CDR1 is MNHEY and CDR2 SMNVEV (reference sequence). The CDR3 spans 14 residues. The CDR3 DNA reads as TGTGCCAGCAGTTCGACACGTTCGAACACTGAAGCTTTCTTT. Its protein product is CASSSTRSNTEAFF.

This clonotype was seen repeatedly, ten times or more. The chain employs TRBV7-4 and TRBJ2-1, with a weak D call TRBD2 (6 bases). Trimming cost V 8 bases and J 5 bases, with 10 bases left between them. CDR1 is SGHVT and CDR2 is SQSDAQ in the germline V gene. This CDR3 spans 12 amino acids. CDR3 loop: CASFGTDNEQFF. The CDR3 coding sequence is TGTGCCAGCTTTGGGACTGACAATGAGCAGTTCTTC.

Details on this clonotype: A read error is possible here, since a much larger clone lies one base away. The chain recombines TRBV29-1 with TRBJ2-1; unclear D gene. There are 12 residues in the CDR3. The germline gives CDR1 SQVTM, CDR2 ANQGSEA. CDR3 bases: TGCAGCGTTGAGGGTCAGAACAATGAGCAGTTATTC. Translating it yields CSVEGQNNEQLF.

The chain employs TRBV7-2 and TRBJ2-5; D is undetermined. This CDR3 has 15 amino acids. Germline V lookup: CDR1 SGHTA, CDR2 FQGNSA. V was shortened by 2 bases and J by 3 bases, with 13 bases between the two germline ends. The CDR3 bases are TGTGCCAGCAGCTTAAATCCAGCGCTAAAAGAGACCCAGTACTTC. Its translation: CASSLNPALKETQYF.

This clonotype was counted between two and nine times. The V and J genes are TRBV4-1 and TRBJ1-5, with D possibly TRBD1 on 5 matching bases. Germline V CDR1 and CDR2: MGHRA, YSYEKL. V was cut by 1 base and J by 2 bases, with 12 bases left in between. This CDR3 is built from 16 residues. The CDR3 nucleotides read TGCGCCAGCAGCCAAGCTTTTTCCAGGGGCAATCAGCCCCAGCATTTT. This encodes CASSQAFSRGNQPQHF.

This sequence joins TRBV5-1 and TRBJ2-7; the D is unclear. The CDR3 is made up of 13 amino acids. Germline-derived CDR1 and CDR2 are SGHRS and YFSETQ. V was clipped by 5 bases and J by 0 bases, with 9 bases between them. CDR3 bases: TGCGCCAGCAGGGTAGAGAGCTCCTACGAGCAGTACTTC. Protein: CASRVESSYEQYF.

The chain has TRBV4-2 and TRBJ1-4; weak D call: TRBD1 (6 bases). Germline V lookup: CDR1 LGHNA, CDR2 YNFKEQ. Deletions cut 4 bases from V and 8 bases from J, with 14 bases between. This CDR3 comprises 14 residues. The CDR3 DNA reads TGTGCCAGCAGCCTTGGGACAAAGGGGGAAAAACTGTTTTTT. As protein: CASSLGTKGEKLFF.

This clonotype was observed a handful of times. The chain combines TRBV3-1 with TRBJ2-7; the D gene is possibly TRBD2 (7 bases). The CDR3 is 18 amino acids. Germline V gene lookup returns CDR1 LGHDT and CDR2 YNNKEL (reference sequence). The V end was cut by 1 base, the J end by 0 bases, with 19 bases between. As DNA, the CDR3 is TGTGCCAGCAGCCAAGGGGAGGGGGGGCCTTTGATCTCCTACGAGCAGTACTTC. This codes for CASSQGEGGPLISYEQYF.

This clonotype was counted between two and nine times. The chain carries TRBV14 and TRBJ2-1; weak D call: TRBD1 (5 bases). V was shortened by 3 bases and J by 15 bases, with 18 bases between the two germline ends. Germline-derived CDR1 and CDR2 are SGHDN and FVKESK. The CDR3 runs 13 residues. CDR3 DNA sequence: TGTGCCAGCAGCCATCAGGGCCACTGGGCAGGGTTCTTC. Protein product: CASSHQGHWAGFF.